A single sample gave rise to the 13 T cell receptor beta chains below, sequenced in a study of beta chain features in type 1 diabetes. Whole-study results and caveats: The study found moderately but significantly shorter TCRB CDR3s in all four CD4+ subsets of Type 1 diabetes patients.

Which antigens these TCRs recognize remains unknown. Investigators reverse transcribed all isolated RNA, so they sequenced expressed TCRB transcripts. Using immunoSEQ multiplex PCR, the repertoire was profiled, and TCRdb retains in-frame clones only, with some absent. The table shows about 170,000 clones, with 7.8% occurring only once. The specimen was central memory CD4+ T cells from blood. Every receptor here comes from a middle-aged woman with type 1 diabetes.

This clone was seen at least ten times. The V gene is TRBV18, the J gene TRBJ2-7, with D possibly being TRBD1 (5 bases). V lost 3 bases and J 0 bases, leaving 6 bases between the germline ends. The CDR3 loop spans 13 amino acids. Germline values: CDR1 KGHSH, CDR2 LQKENI. CDR3 residues: CASSPDTSYEQYF. CDR3 nucleotide sequence: TGTGCCAGCTCACCGGACACCTCCTACGAGCAGTACTTC.

The table lists this clone with a few counts. The rearrangement uses TRBV5-8 and TRBJ2-3; D uncertain. V lost 1 base, J lost 4 bases, and 4 bases lay in between. The length of the CDR3 is 12 residues. Germline CDR1 SGHTS, CDR2 YDEGEE. CDR3 DNA: TGTGCCAGCAGCTTGCGGGCAGATACGCAGTATTTT. This translates into CASSLRADTQYF.

V is TRBV7-2 and J is TRBJ2-5; D not certain. Germline CDR1 is SGHTA and CDR2 is FQGNSA. Trimming pared 6 bases from V and 2 bases from J, leaving 10 bases between. CDR3 size: 13 residues. The CDR3 DNA reads as TGTGCCAGCAGTTTTTATATTCAAGAGACCCAGTACTTC. Protein product: CASSFYIQETQYF.

The genes are TRBV27 and TRBJ2-7; TRBD2 matches 7 bases. Trimming took 6 bases from V and 6 from J; bases not matched to a gene: 14. This CDR3 region has 15 residues. Looked up from germline, CDR1 is MNHEY and CDR2 is SMNVEV (reference sequence). The CDR3 reads CASSLRTTSLGEQYF. CDR3 coding DNA: TGTGCCAGCAGCCTAAGGACGACTAGCCTTGGCGAGCAGTACTTC.

The CDR3 region is CASSSNMDTEAFF. The CDR3 bases are TGTGCCAGCAGCTCAAACATGGACACTGAAGCTTTCTTT. V gene TRBV7-3 combines with J gene TRBJ1-1; D uncertain. V was trimmed by 4 bases and J by 3 bases, leaving 9 bases between them. Germline CDR1 reads SGHTA; CDR2 reads FQGTGA. This CDR3 contains 13 residues. Full variable domain (outside the CDR3, taken from reference TRBV7-3 and TRBJ1-1): GAGVSQTPSNKVTEKGKYVELRCDPISGHTALYWYRQSLGQGPEFLIYFQGTGAADDSGLPNDRFFAVRPEGSVSTLKIQRTERGDSAVYLCASSSNMDTEAFFGQGTRLTVV.

The rearrangement links TRBV18 to TRBJ1-6; D is perhaps TRBD1 (5 bases). This CDR3 spans 16 amino acids. Germline V gives CDR1 KGHSH, CDR2 LQKENI. The germline V and J ends were trimmed by 4 bases and 6 bases, with 16 bases remaining between them. The CDR3 reads CASSQTGDRVNSPLHF. DNA of the CDR3: TGTGCCAGCTCACAGACGGGGGATAGGGTTAATTCACCCCTCCACTTT.

This chain connects TRBV5-6 to TRBJ2-5, with 7 bases that match TRBD2. V lost 0 bases, J lost 2 bases, and 4 bases stayed unmatched. Germline V CDR1 and CDR2: SGHDT, YYEEEE. The CDR3 contains 15 residues. For the CDR3, the DNA is TGTGCCAGCAGCTTGGAAGCGGGGCGACAAGAGACCCAGTACTTC. This encodes CASSLEAGRQETQYF.

This clone occurred a few times. The chain carries TRBV5-1 and TRBJ1-1; the D is unclear. Per germline, CDR1 SGHRS and CDR2 YFSETQ. This CDR3 is built from 13 residues. Trimming pared 5 bases from V and 4 bases from J, leaving 12 bases between. Here the CDR3 reads CASSETSSTEAFF. CDR3 nucleotide sequence: TGCGCCAGCAGTGAAACTAGCAGCACTGAAGCTTTCTTT. The full variable domain, in which reference TRBV5-1 and TRBJ1-1 provide the parts outside the CDR3, is KAGVTQTPRYLIKTRGQQVTLSCSPISGHRSVSWYQQTPGQGLQFLFEYFSETQRNKGNFPGRFSGRQFSNSRSEMNVSTLELGDSALYLCASSETSSTEAFFGQGTRLTVV.

This clone was counted ten times or more. The chain uses TRBV2 and TRBJ2-1, with 9 bases aligning to TRBD2. The germline V gene has CDR1 SNHLY and CDR2 FYNNEI. The CDR3 has 15 residues. Trimming cost V 4 bases and J 8 bases; bases outside gene matches: 9. The CDR3 here is CASSATAGGGDEQFF. The CDR3 bases are TGTGCCAGCAGTGCCACGGCGGGAGGGGGGGATGAGCAGTTCTTC. Combining the CDR3 with reference TRBV2 and TRBJ2-1 gives the whole variable domain EPEVTQTPSHQVTQMGQEVILRCVPISNHLYFYWYRQILGQKVEFLVSFYNNEISEKSEIFDDQFSVERPDGSNFTLKIRSTKLEDSAMYFCASSATAGGGDEQFFGPGTRLTVL.

The chain links TRBV7-2 to TRBJ2-3; 11 bases are shared with TRBD2. J was trimmed by 4 bases and V by 4 bases; bases with no gene match: 4. CDR1 SGHTA and CDR2 FQGNSA come from the germline V gene. The CDR3 is 15 residues long. CDR3: CASSSPGLAADTQYF. CDR3 in DNA: TGTGCCAGCAGCTCTCCGGGACTAGCGGCAGATACGCAGTATTTT.

The genes are TRBV7-2 and TRBJ2-7; 10 bases agree with TRBD2. The germline V gene has CDR1 SGHTA and CDR2 FQGNSA. The V segment lost 1 base and the J segment 7 bases; nucleotides outside the gene matches: 7. The CDR3 consists of 15 residues. This CDR3 reads CASSLGLAGVEEQYF. The CDR3 bases are TGTGCCAGCAGCTTAGGGCTAGCGGGAGTGGAGGAGCAGTACTTC.

V gene TRBV5-6 combines with J gene TRBJ2-7; D is perhaps TRBD2 (5 bases). V lost 0 bases and J 7 bases, leaving 8 bases between the germline ends. The CDR3 length is 12 residues. Germline V gives CDR1 SGHDT, CDR2 YYEEEE. CDR3 in DNA: TGTGCCAGCAGCTTGGCAGGAGGTGAGCAGTACTTC. Translation gives CASSLAGGEQYF.

This chain uses TRBV29-1 with TRBJ2-5; TRBD2 matches 8 bases. V was clipped by 6 bases and J by 4 bases; unmatched bases: 7. The CDR3 spans 13 residues. CDR1 is SQVTM and CDR2 is ANQGSEA in the germline V gene. The CDR3 bases are TGCAGCGTCTCCCTGACTAGCGTAGAGACCCAGTACTTC. Translation gives CSVSLTSVETQYF.